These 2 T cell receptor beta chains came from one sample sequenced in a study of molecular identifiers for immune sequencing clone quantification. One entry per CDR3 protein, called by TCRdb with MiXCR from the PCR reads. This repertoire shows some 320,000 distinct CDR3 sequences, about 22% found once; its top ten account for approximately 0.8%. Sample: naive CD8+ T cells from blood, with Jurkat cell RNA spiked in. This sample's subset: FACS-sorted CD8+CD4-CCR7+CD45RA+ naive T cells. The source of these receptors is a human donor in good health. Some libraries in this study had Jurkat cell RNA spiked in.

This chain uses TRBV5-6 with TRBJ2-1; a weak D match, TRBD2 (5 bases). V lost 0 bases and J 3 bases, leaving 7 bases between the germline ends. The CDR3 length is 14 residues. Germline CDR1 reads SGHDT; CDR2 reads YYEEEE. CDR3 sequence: CASSLAGDYNEQFF. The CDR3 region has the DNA TGTGCCAGCAGCTTGGCCGGGGACTACAATGAGCAGTTCTTC.

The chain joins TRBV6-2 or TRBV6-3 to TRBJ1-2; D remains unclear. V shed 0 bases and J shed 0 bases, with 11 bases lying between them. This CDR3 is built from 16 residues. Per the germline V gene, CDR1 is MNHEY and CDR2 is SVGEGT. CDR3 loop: CASSYSRWSSNYGYTF. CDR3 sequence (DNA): TGTGCCAGCAGTTACTCGAGATGGAGTTCTAACTATGGCTACACCTTC.